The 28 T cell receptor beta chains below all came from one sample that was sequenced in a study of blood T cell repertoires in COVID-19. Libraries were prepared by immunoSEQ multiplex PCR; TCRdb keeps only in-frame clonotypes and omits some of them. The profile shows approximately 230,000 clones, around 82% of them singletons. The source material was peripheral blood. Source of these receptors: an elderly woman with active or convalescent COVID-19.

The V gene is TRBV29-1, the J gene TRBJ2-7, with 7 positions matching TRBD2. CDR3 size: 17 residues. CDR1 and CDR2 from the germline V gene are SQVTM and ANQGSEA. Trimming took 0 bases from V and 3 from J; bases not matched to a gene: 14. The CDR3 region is CSVEENVPRGSLYEQYF. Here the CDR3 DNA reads TGCAGCGTTGAAGAAAATGTTCCTCGCGGGAGCCTCTACGAGCAGTACTTC.

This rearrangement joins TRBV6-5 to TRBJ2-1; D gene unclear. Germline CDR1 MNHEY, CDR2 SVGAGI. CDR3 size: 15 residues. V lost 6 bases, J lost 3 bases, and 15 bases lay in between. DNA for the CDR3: TGTGCCAGCAGAACCGACTTGGGTTTCTACAATGAGCAGTTCTTC. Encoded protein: CASRTDLGFYNEQFF.

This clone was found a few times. CDR3 region: CATQNTGELFF. The DNA for the CDR3 is TGTGCCACCCAGAACACCGGGGAGCTGTTTTTT. This chain links TRBV10-3 with TRBJ2-2; no reliable D call. Trimming stripped 10 bases from V and 1 base from J, with 4 bases between. Germline CDR1 ENHRY, CDR2 SYGVKD. The length of the CDR3 is 11 residues.

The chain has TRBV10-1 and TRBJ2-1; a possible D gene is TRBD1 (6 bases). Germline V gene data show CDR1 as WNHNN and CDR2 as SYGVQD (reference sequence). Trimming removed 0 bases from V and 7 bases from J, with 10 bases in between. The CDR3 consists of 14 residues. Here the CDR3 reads CASSESRGQNEQFF. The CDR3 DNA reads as TGCGCCAGCAGTGAGTCGAGGGGACAAAATGAGCAGTTCTTC.

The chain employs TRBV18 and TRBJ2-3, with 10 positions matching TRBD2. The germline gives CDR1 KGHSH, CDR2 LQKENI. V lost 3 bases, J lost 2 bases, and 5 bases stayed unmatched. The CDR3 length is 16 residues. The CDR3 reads CASSPRTSGYTDTQYF. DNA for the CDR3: TGTGCCAGCTCACCGCGGACTAGCGGATACACAGATACGCAGTATTTT.

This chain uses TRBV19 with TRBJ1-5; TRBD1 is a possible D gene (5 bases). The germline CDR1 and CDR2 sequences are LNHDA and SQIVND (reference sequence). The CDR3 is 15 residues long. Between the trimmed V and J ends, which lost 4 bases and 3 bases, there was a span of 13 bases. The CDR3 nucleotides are TGTGCCAGTAGTACACCGGGACTTCCCAATCAGCCCCAGCATTTT. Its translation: CASSTPGLPNQPQHF.

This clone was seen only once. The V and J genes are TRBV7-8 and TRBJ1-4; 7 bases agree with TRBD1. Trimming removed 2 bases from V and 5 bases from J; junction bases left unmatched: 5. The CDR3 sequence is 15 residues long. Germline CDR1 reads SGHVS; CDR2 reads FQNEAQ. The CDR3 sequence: CASSLMTGLNEKLFF. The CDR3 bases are TGTGCCAGCAGCTTAATGACAGGGTTGAATGAAAAACTGTTTTTT.

The DNA for the CDR3 is TGTGCCAGCGGGCAAGGTGGAACAGCGAACACTGAAGCTTTCTTT. Translation gives CASGQGGTANTEAFF. The chain recombines TRBV7-9 with TRBJ1-1; D not resolved. Trimming cost V 8 bases and J 1 base, with 17 bases left between them. The germline V gene encodes CDR1 SEHNR and CDR2 FQNEAQ (reference sequence). The CDR3 length is 15 residues.

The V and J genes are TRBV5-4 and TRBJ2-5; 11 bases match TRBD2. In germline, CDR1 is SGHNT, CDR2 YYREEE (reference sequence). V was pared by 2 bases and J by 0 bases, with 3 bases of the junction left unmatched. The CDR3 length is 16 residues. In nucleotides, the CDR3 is TGTGCCAGCAGCTTCCCTAGCGGGGGGTACCAAGAGACCCAGTACTTC. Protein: CASSFPSGGYQETQYF.

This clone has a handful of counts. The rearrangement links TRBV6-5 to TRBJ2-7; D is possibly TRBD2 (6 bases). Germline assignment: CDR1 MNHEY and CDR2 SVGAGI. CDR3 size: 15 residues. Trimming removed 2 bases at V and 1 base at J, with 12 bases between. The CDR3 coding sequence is TGTGCCAGCAGTTACGCGGGGCTAGGATCCTACGAGCAGTACTTC. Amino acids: CASSYAGLGSYEQYF.

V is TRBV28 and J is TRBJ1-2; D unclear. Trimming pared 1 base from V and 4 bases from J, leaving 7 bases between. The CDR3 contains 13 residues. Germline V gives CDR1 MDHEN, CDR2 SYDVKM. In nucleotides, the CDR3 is TGTGCCAGCAGTTTATCCGCTATCTATGGCTACACCTTC. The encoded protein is CASSLSAIYGYTF.

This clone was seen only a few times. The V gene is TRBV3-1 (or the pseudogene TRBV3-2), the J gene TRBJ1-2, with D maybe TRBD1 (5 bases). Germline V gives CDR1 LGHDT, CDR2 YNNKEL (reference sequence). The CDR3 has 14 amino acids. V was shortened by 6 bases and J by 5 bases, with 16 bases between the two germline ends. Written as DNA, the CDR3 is TGTGCCAGCAGGCGAGGGCCGGGGGTTTATGGCTACACCTTC. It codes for CASRRGPGVYGYTF.

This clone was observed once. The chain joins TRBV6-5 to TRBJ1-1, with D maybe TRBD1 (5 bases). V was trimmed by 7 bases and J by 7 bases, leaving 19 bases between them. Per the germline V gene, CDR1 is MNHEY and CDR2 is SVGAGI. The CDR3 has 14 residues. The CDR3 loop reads CASIPPGSDGEAFF. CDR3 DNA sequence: TGTGCCAGCATTCCCCCAGGGTCTGATGGTGAAGCTTTCTTT.

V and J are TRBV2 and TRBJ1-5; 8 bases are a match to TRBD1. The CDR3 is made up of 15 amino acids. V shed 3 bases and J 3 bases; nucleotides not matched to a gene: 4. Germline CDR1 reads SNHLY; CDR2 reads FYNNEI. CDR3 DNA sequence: TGTGCCAGCAGTGATGAGACAGGGGTCAATCAGCCCCAGCATTTT. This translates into CASSDETGVNQPQHF.

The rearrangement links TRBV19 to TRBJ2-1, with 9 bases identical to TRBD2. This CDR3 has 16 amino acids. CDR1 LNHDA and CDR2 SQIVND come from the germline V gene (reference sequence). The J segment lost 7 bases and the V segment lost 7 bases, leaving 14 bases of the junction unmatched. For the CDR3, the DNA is TGTGCCAGTAACCCAGGGGGACTAGCCATGATGAATGAGCAGTTCTTC. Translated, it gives CASNPGGLAMMNEQFF.

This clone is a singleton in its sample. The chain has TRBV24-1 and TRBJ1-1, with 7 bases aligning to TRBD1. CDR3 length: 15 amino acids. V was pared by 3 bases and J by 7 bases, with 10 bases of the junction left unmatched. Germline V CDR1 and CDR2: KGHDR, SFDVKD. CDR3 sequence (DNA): TGTGCCACCAGTGATCCTCGGACAGGAGGGCATGAAGCTTTCTTT. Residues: CATSDPRTGGHEAFF.

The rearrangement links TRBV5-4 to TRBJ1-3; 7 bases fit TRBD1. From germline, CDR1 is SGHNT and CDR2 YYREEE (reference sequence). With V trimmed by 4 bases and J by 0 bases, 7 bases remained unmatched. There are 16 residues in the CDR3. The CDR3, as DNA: TGTGCCAGCAGCCGTACAGGGGCGAGCTCTGGAAACACCATATATTTT. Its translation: CASSRTGASSGNTIYF.

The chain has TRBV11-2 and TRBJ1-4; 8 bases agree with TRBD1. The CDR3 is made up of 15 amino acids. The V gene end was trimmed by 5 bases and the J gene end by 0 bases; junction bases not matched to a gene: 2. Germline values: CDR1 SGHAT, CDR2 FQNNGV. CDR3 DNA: TGTGCCAGCAGCCAGGGACAGGCAACTAATGAAAAACTGTTTTTT. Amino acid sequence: CASSQGQATNEKLFF.

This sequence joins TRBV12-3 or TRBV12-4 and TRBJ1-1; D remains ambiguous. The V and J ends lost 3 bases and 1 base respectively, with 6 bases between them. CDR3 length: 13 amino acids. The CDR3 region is CASSLVANTEAFF. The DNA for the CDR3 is TGTGCCAGCAGTTTGGTGGCGAACACTGAAGCTTTCTTT.

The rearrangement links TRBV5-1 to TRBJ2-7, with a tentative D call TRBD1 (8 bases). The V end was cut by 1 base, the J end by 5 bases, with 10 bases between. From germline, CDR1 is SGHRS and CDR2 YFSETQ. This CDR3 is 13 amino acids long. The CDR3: CASSLTGGDEQYF. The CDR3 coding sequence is TGCGCCAGCAGCTTGACAGGGGGGGACGAGCAGTACTTC.

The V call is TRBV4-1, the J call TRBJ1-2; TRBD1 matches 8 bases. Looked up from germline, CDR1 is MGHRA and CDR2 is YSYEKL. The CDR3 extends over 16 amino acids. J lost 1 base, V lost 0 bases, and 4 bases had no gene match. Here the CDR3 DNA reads TGCGCCAGCAGCCAAGATCGAGACAGGGGTAACTATGGCTACACCTTC. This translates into CASSQDRDRGNYGYTF.

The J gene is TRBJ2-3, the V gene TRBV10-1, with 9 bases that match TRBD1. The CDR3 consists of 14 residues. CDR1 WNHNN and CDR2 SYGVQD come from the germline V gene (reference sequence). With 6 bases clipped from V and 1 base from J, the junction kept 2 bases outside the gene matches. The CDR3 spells CASSRDRGTDTQYF. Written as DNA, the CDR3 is TGCGCCAGCAGCCGGGACAGGGGCACAGATACGCAGTATTTT.

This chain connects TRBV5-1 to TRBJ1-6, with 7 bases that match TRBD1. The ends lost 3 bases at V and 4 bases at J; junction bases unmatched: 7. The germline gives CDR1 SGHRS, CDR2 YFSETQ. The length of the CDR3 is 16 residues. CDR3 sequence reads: CASSSRQGDYNSPLHF. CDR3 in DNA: TGCGCCAGCAGCTCCCGTCAGGGGGATTATAATTCACCCCTCCACTTT.

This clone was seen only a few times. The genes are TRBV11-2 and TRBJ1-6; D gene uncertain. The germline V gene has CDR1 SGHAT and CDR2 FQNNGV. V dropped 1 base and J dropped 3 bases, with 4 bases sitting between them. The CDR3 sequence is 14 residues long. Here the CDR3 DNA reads TGTGCCAGCAGCTTAGTCGTCTATAATTCACCCCTCCACTTT. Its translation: CASSLVVYNSPLHF.

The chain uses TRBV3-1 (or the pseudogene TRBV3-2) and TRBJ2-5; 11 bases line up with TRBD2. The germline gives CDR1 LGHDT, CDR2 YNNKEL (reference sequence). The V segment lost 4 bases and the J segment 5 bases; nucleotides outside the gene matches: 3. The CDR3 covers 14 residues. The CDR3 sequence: CASSPSGGPETQYF. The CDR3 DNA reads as TGTGCCAGCAGCCCTAGCGGGGGGCCGGAGACCCAGTACTTC.

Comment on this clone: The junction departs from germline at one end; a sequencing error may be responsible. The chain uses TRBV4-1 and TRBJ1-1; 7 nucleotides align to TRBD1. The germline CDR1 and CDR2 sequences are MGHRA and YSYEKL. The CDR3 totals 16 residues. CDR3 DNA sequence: TGCGCCAGCAGCCAAGGGGGCCTGTCACTACAGGGGATGAGGGGTTTT. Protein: CASSQGGLSLQGMRGF.

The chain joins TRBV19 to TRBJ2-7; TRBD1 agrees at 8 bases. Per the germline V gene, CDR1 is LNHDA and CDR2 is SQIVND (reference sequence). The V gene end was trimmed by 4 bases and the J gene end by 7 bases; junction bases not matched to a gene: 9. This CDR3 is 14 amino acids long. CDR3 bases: TGTGCCAGTAGTAAGGGACAGGCTTCGCGAGAGCAGTACTTC. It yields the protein CASSKGQASREQYF. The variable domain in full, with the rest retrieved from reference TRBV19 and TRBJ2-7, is DGGITQSPKYLFRKEGQNVTLSCEQNLNHDAMYWYRQDPGQGLRLIYYSQIVNDFQKGDIAEGYSVSREKKESFPLTVTSAQKNPTAFYLCASSKGQASREQYFGPGTRLTVT.

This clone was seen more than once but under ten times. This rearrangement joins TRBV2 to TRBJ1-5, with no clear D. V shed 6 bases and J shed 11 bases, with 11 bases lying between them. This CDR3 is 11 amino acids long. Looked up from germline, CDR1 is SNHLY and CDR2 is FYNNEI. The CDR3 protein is CASSAGPAQHF. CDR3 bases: TGTGCCAGCAGCGCAGGCCCGGCCCAGCATTTT.